These 18 T cell receptor beta chains were all obtained from the same sample, sequenced in a study of blood T cell repertoires in COVID-19. TCRdb's table, derived via immunoSEQ multiplex PCR, lists solely in-frame clones and lacks some. The sample holds a few hundred thousand clones, around nine tenths seen once. Sequences were obtained from peripheral blood. These TCRs come from a woman in her 30s with COVID-19, enrolled during active disease.

As to this clone: Additional DNA sequences in this sample encode the identical CDR3. This rearrangement joins TRBV2 to TRBJ2-1; 10 bases map to TRBD2. Germline V CDR1 and CDR2: SNHLY, FYNNEI. CDR3 length: 15 amino acids. V was clipped by 2 bases and J by 4 bases; unmatched bases: 2. Here the CDR3 reads CASSERTSGYNEQFF. As DNA, the CDR3 is TGTGCCAGCAGTGAAAGGACTAGCGGTTACAATGAGCAGTTCTTC.

The gene calls are TRBV5-1 and TRBJ1-2, with D unresolved. The V and J ends lost 1 base and 2 bases respectively, with 6 bases between them. The CDR3 extends over 13 amino acids. The germline V gene encodes CDR1 SGHRS and CDR2 YFSETQ. The CDR3 loop is CASSLKRNYGYTF. The CDR3 region has the DNA TGCGCCAGCAGCTTGAAGCGGAACTATGGCTACACCTTC.

The chain has TRBV28 and TRBJ2-7, with D perhaps TRBD1 (6 bases). The ends were cut back, 4 bases at V and 3 bases at J, with 7 bases in the middle. The CDR3 loop spans 12 amino acids. CDR1 and CDR2 (germline): MDHEN, SYDVKM. CDR3 sequence: CASSSRGYEQYF. The CDR3 bases are TGTGCCAGCAGTTCCAGGGGCTACGAGCAGTACTTC.

The chain carries TRBV2 and TRBJ2-7, with 7 bases matching TRBD2. The CDR3 runs 13 residues. V trimming: 8 bases; J trimming: 3 bases; junction bases outside the gene matches: 7. Germline assignment: CDR1 SNHLY and CDR2 FYNNEI. CDR3 loop: CASASGLSYEQYF. The CDR3 DNA follows: TGTGCCAGCGCGTCGGGACTAAGCTACGAGCAGTACTTC. The variable domain in full, with the rest retrieved from reference TRBV2 and TRBJ2-7, is EPEVTQTPSHQVTQMGQEVILRCVPISNHLYFYWYRQILGQKVEFLVSFYNNEISEKSEIFDDQFSVERPDGSNFTLKIRSTKLEDSAMYFCASASGLSYEQYFGPGTRLTVT.

This chain joins TRBV28 and TRBJ2-1; 12 positions agree with TRBD2. V was clipped by 3 bases and J by 13 bases; unmatched bases: 7. Germline V CDR1 and CDR2: MDHEN, SYDVKM. The CDR3 totals 14 residues. The DNA for the CDR3 is TGTGCCAGCAGTTTGGTCCTAGCGGGAGGGCCCCAGTTCTTC. Translating it yields CASSLVLAGGPQFF.

V and J are TRBV5-1 and TRBJ2-7; 9 bases are a match to TRBD1. This CDR3 comprises 15 residues. Trimming cost V 4 bases and J 3 bases; bases outside gene matches: 8. Germline CDR1 is SGHRS and CDR2 is YFSETQ. The CDR3 bases are TGCGCCAGCAGCCCCCCGGGACAGGGCCTCTACGAGCAGTACTTC. The encoded protein is CASSPPGQGLYEQYF.

This clone was picked up one time. The V gene is TRBV10-3, the J gene TRBJ1-1, with TRBD1 identical over 10 bases. The CDR3 consists of 14 residues. CDR1 is ENHRY and CDR2 is SYGVKD in the germline V gene. J was trimmed by 2 bases and V by 6 bases; bases with no gene match: 3. CDR3 DNA: TGTGCCATCAGGGGGACAGGGGCAAACACTGAAGCTTTCTTT. This gives the protein CAIRGTGANTEAFF.

The chain links TRBV12-3 or TRBV12-4 to TRBJ2-2, with a tentative D call TRBD2 (6 bases). The CDR3 contains 13 residues. Trimming left V 7 bases short and J 7 bases short, with 13 bases between. In DNA, the CDR3 is TGTGCCAGCAAGGCGGGATCGGTCGGGGAGCTGTTTTTT. Amino acid sequence: CASKAGSVGELFF.

This clone was picked up a small number of times. This sequence joins TRBV19 and TRBJ1-6, with a possible D match to TRBD1 (5 bases). Germline CDR1 is LNHDA and CDR2 is SQIVND (reference sequence). V gave up 8 bases and J gave up 9 bases, with 14 bases separating them. The CDR3 runs to 13 residues. The CDR3 region is CASHTGSSSPLHF. CDR3 in DNA: TGTGCCAGTCACACAGGATCCAGTTCACCCCTCCACTTT.

The V call is TRBV19, the J call TRBJ2-7; TRBD1 matches at 11 bases. The V and J ends lost 5 bases and 6 bases, in that order; junction bases with no gene match: 6. Germline V gene data show CDR1 as LNHDA and CDR2 as SQIVND (reference sequence). The length of the CDR3 is 14 residues. In nucleotides, the CDR3 is TGTGCCAGTAGTTCATCGGGGACAGGGGGCGAGCAGTACTTC. This sequence encodes CASSSSGTGGEQYF.

The chain uses TRBV3-1 (or the pseudogene TRBV3-2) and TRBJ1-2; 7 nucleotides line up with TRBD1. CDR1 LGHDT and CDR2 YNNKEL come from the germline V gene (reference sequence). The ends lost 5 bases at V and 4 bases at J; junction bases unmatched: 7. The CDR3 extends over 14 amino acids. The CDR3 loop reads CASSLGGGSYGYTF. CDR3 DNA sequence: TGTGCCAGCAGCTTAGGGGGCGGAAGCTATGGCTACACCTTC.

The chain links TRBV10-3 to TRBJ2-2, with TRBD1 matching over 9 bases. V lost 3 bases, J lost 2 bases, and 4 bases stayed unmatched. Germline V gene lookup returns CDR1 ENHRY and CDR2 SYGVKD. CDR3 length equals 16 residues. The CDR3 reads CAISDSGQGNTGELFF. In DNA, the CDR3 is TGTGCCATCAGTGATTCGGGACAGGGAAACACCGGGGAGCTGTTTTTT.

This clone has a handful of counts. The gene calls are TRBV5-1 and TRBJ1-6; D might be TRBD1 (6 bases). Trimming pared 3 bases from V and 0 bases from J, leaving 10 bases between. This CDR3 spans 16 amino acids. Germline V gene sequence: CDR1 SGHRS, CDR2 YFSETQ. The CDR3 reads CASSWGTSSYNSPLHF. CDR3 DNA sequence: TGCGCCAGCAGCTGGGGGACAAGCTCCTATAATTCACCCCTCCACTTT.

V is TRBV7-8 and J is TRBJ2-1; 7 bases line up with TRBD2. J was trimmed by 9 bases and V by 5 bases; bases with no gene match: 4. This CDR3 spans 12 amino acids. The germline CDR1 and CDR2 sequences are SGHVS and FQNEAQ. CDR3 amino acids: CASSHGGVEQFF. In DNA form, the CDR3 reads TGTGCCAGCAGCCATGGGGGGGTTGAGCAGTTCTTC. Supplemented by reference TRBV7-8 and TRBJ2-1, the full variable domain reads GAGVSQSPRYKVAKRGQDVALRCDPISGHVSLFWYQQALGQGPEFLTYFQNEAQLDKSGLPSDRFFAERPEGSVSTLKIQRTQQEDSAVYLCASSHGGVEQFFGPGTRLTVL.

The chain uses TRBV3-1 (or the pseudogene TRBV3-2) and TRBJ2-7; possible D gene TRBD2, 7 bases. Trimming removed 4 bases from V and 9 bases from J, with 19 bases in between. Looked up from germline, CDR1 is LGHDT and CDR2 is YNNKEL (reference sequence). The CDR3 loop spans 14 amino acids. The CDR3, as DNA: TGTGCCAGCAGCCCACCCGGGGGGCAACGCGGGCAGTACTTC. Translation gives CASSPPGGQRGQYF.

The chain carries TRBV6-5 and TRBJ1-3; 8 positions match TRBD1. The CDR3 length is 14 residues. CDR1 is MNHEY, CDR2 SVGAGI, per germline. The V segment lost 10 bases and the J segment 8 bases; nucleotides outside the gene matches: 13. The CDR3 DNA sequence: TGTGCCACCTCTTGGACAGGGAGTAAGGACACCATATATTTT. It is translated as CATSWTGSKDTIYF.

V usage is TRBV6-1 and J usage is TRBJ1-5; no firm D call. Trimming stripped 0 bases from V and 5 bases from J, with 11 bases between. Germline CDR1 and CDR2: MNHNS and SASEGT. The CDR3 sequence is 15 residues long. The CDR3, as DNA: TGTGCCAGCAGTGAAGCTCAAAAGCTTTATCAGCCCCAGCATTTT. This sequence encodes CASSEAQKLYQPQHF.

The chain carries TRBV30 and TRBJ2-1; a weak D match, TRBD1 (6 bases). Germline lookup yields CDR1 GTSNPN and CDR2 SVGIG (reference sequence). This CDR3 comprises 12 residues. The germline V and J ends were trimmed by 1 base and 6 bases, with 7 bases remaining between them. CDR3 nucleotide sequence: TGTGCCTGGAGTGAACAGGGCAATGAGCAGTTCTTC. Translation gives CAWSEQGNEQFF.